Presented here are 21 T cell receptor beta chains from one specimen sequenced in a study of vaccination and CD4 T cells after COVID-19. Treatment denoted: approximately 11-day PBMC culture with coronavirus spike peptide pools or control peptides (ViraFEST assay). The antigens of these receptors remain unknown. Sequence data for DNA of cultured CD4+ T cells were generated by the Oncomine TCR Beta short-read assay. TCRdb redid the calling of the PCR reads with MiXCR, one entry per CDR3 protein. The table records 20,000 or so distinct CDR3 sequences, around 40% of them present only once. The source material was CD4+ T cells from blood, cultured in vitro, sampled after SARS-CoV-2 vaccination. These receptors all come from a human donor who had recovered from COVID-19.

The chain is built from TRBV10-3 and TRBJ2-2; 11 nucleotides agree with TRBD2. The CDR3 has 15 residues. V shed 6 bases and J 2 bases; nucleotides not matched to a gene: 2. Germline V lookup: CDR1 ENHRY, CDR2 SYGVKD. The DNA of the CDR3 is TGTGCCATCAGAGGACTAGCGGGTAACACCGGGGAGCTGTTTTTT. Amino acid sequence: CAIRGLAGNTGELFF.

This clonotype was picked up a small number of times. The rearrangement joins TRBV12-3 or TRBV12-4 to TRBJ1-1, with D possibly TRBD1 on 5 matching bases. Trimming pared 6 bases from V and 3 bases from J, leaving 17 bases between. This CDR3 is built from 15 residues. As DNA, the CDR3 is TGTGCCAGCAGCCCCCAGGCAGGGCGTCACACTGAAGCTTTCTTT. Amino acids: CASSPQAGRHTEAFF.

This chain links TRBV19 with TRBJ2-6; the D gene could be TRBD1 or TRBD2 (6 bases each). The CDR3 runs 16 residues. Germline V gene sequence: CDR1 LNHDA, CDR2 SQIVND (reference sequence). V gave up 3 bases and J gave up 0 bases, with 9 bases separating them. CDR3 bases: TGTGCCAGTAGTATGGAGGGGGGCTCTGGGGCCAACGTCCTGACTTTC. Amino acid sequence: CASSMEGGSGANVLTF.

This clonotype was observed a few times. The rearrangement uses TRBV6-1 and TRBJ1-2; D gene uncertain. The CDR3 is made up of 14 amino acids. Looked up from germline, CDR1 is MNHNS and CDR2 is SASEGT. V was cut by 2 bases and J by 4 bases, with 11 bases left in between. As DNA, the CDR3 is TGTGCCAGCAGTGAATACAAGGTACCCTATGGCTACACCTTC. This translates into CASSEYKVPYGYTF.

This chain links TRBV15 with TRBJ1-2; weak D call: TRBD1 (5 bases). The length of the CDR3 is 15 residues. The germline V gene has CDR1 LNHNV and CDR2 YYDKDF (reference sequence). V lost 0 bases and J 8 bases, leaving 16 bases between the germline ends. The CDR3 coding sequence is TGTGCCACCAGCAGAGATAATGCAGGGAAGGAGGGCTACACCTTC. Translation gives CATSRDNAGKEGYTF.

Comments on this clonotype: At one end the junction does not follow the germline gene, possibly because of a read error. The rearrangement links TRBV6-2 or TRBV6-3 to TRBJ1-5, with D unresolved. The V gene's germline CDR1 is MNHEY and CDR2 SVGEGT. CDR3 length: 14 amino acids. CDR3 sequence: CAGSYIGGRQPQHF. The CDR3 coding sequence is TGTGCCGGCAGTTACATCGGAGGGCGGCAGCCCCAGCATTTT.

The chain uses TRBV2 and TRBJ2-5; unclear D gene. The CDR3 is 13 amino acids. Per the germline V gene, CDR1 is SNHLY and CDR2 is FYNNEI. Trimming shortened V by 2 bases and J by 2 bases, and 6 bases separated the two germline ends. CDR3 residues: CASSELGQETQYF. Here the CDR3 DNA reads TGTGCCAGCAGTGAACTAGGGCAAGAGACCCAGTACTTC.

The chain joins TRBV19 to TRBJ1-1; no clear D. The V gene's germline CDR1 is LNHDA and CDR2 SQIVND (reference sequence). The CDR3 has 14 residues. Trimming took 5 bases from V and 0 from J, leaving 10 bases between them. Here the CDR3 DNA reads TGTGCCAGTAGTCCTGACAAGATGAACACTGAAGCTTTCTTT. Translated, it gives CASSPDKMNTEAFF. Looking up the rest from reference TRBV19 and TRBJ1-1 gives the full variable domain: DGGITQSPKYLFRKEGQNVTLSCEQNLNHDAMYWYRQDPGQGLRLIYYSQIVNDFQKGDIAEGYSVSREKKESFPLTVTSAQKNPTAFYLCASSPDKMNTEAFFGQGTRLTVV.

This chain links TRBV7-2 with TRBJ2-7, with 12 bases identical to TRBD2. The CDR3 spans 16 residues. Unmatched junction bases numbered 12, after V lost 5 bases and J lost 7 bases. CDR1 is SGHTA, CDR2 FQGNSA, per germline. CDR3 in DNA: TGTGCCAGCAGCCGGCCTAGCGGGAGGGCCAAGGGAGAGCAGTACTTC. It translates to CASSRPSGRAKGEQYF.

This rearrangement joins TRBV20-1 to TRBJ1-1; 8 nucleotides match TRBD1. There are 14 residues in the CDR3. The J segment lost 4 bases and the V segment lost 7 bases, leaving 11 bases of the junction unmatched. Germline CDR1 is DFQATT and CDR2 is SNEGSKA (reference sequence). Here the CDR3 DNA reads TGCAGTGGAGCGCAGGGGGCGGGGGGCACTGAAGCTTTCTTT. Its protein is CSGAQGAGGTEAFF.

The V call is TRBV7-3, the J call TRBJ2-1; D may correspond to TRBD1 or TRBD2 (5 bases each). V was clipped by 5 bases and J by 6 bases, with 17 bases between them. The CDR3 sequence is 15 residues long. Germline lookup yields CDR1 SGHTA and CDR2 FQGTGA. The CDR3 coding sequence is TGTGCCAGCAGCGCCAATCACGGGGCCCGCAATGAGCAGTTCTTC. Translation gives CASSANHGARNEQFF.

The J gene is TRBJ1-1, the V gene TRBV6-1; 8 positions match TRBD1. This CDR3 has 16 amino acids. Germline CDR1 MNHNS, CDR2 SASEGT. V lost 6 bases to trimming and J lost 1 base; unmatched junction nucleotides: 10. The CDR3 DNA reads as TGTGCCAGCAGACCCCACAGGGGGGGAACGAACACTGAAGCTTTCTTT. This encodes CASRPHRGGTNTEAFF.

V and J are TRBV2 and TRBJ1-2; D is perhaps TRBD1 (6 bases). V lost 6 bases and J lost 3, with 14 bases in between. The CDR3 contains 14 residues. The V gene's germline CDR1 is SNHLY and CDR2 FYNNEI. Here the CDR3 DNA reads TGTGCCAGCAGAGGAGGAGGGGGACACTATGGCTACACCTTC. Its protein product is CASRGGGGHYGYTF.

This clonotype was recorded a few times. One junction end does not reproduce the germline sequence, and a read error may be involved. The chain joins TRBV6-2 or TRBV6-3 to TRBJ1-2; unclear D gene. This CDR3 region has 12 residues. Germline CDR1 is MNHEY and CDR2 is SVGEGT. The CDR3, as DNA: TGTGCGAGCACCTACGGAAACTATGGCTACACCTTC. Amino acid sequence: CASTYGNYGYTF.

The chain employs TRBV20-1 and TRBJ2-1; 10 bases align to TRBD2. J lost 6 bases, V lost 1 base, and 15 bases had no gene match. Per the germline V gene, CDR1 is DFQATT and CDR2 is SNEGSKA (reference sequence). CDR3 length: 18 amino acids. CDR3 coding DNA: TGCAGTGCTAGAGTCACGTCAGCGGGAGGGCCTCATTTCAATGAGCAGTTCTTC. Translation gives CSARVTSAGGPHFNEQFF.

V is TRBV27 and J is TRBJ1-5; D is unclear. The ends were cut back, 3 bases at V and 6 bases at J, with 9 bases in the middle. CDR1 and CDR2 (germline): MNHEY, SMNVEV (reference sequence). This CDR3 spans 13 amino acids. CDR3 sequence reads: CASSFNLFQPQHF. DNA for the CDR3: TGTGCCAGCAGTTTCAACCTATTTCAGCCCCAGCATTTT.

This clonotype was counted between two and nine times. This chain joins TRBV4-3 and TRBJ1-2; 9 nucleotides line up with TRBD1. This CDR3 comprises 14 residues. Trimming took 1 base from V and 6 from J; bases not matched to a gene: 3. CDR1 LGHNA and CDR2 YSLEER come from the germline V gene. CDR3 in amino acids: CASSQGTGEDGYTF. In nucleotides, the CDR3 is TGCGCCAGCAGCCAAGGGACAGGGGAGGATGGCTACACCTTC.

This chain links TRBV20-1 with TRBJ2-5; 9 nucleotides match TRBD2. CDR3 length equals 15 residues. Germline V gene data show CDR1 as DFQATT and CDR2 as SNEGSKA (reference sequence). The J segment lost 4 bases and the V segment lost 3 bases, leaving 9 bases of the junction unmatched. This CDR3 reads CSASWLAGKAETQYF. CDR3 bases: TGCAGTGCTAGTTGGCTAGCGGGGAAAGCAGAGACCCAGTACTTC.

This clonotype was seen a handful of times. The gene calls are TRBV6-5 and TRBJ1-6; 10 positions agree with TRBD1. Germline CDR1 is MNHEY and CDR2 is SVGAGI. With V trimmed by 3 bases and J by 7 bases, 6 bases remained unmatched. The CDR3 length is 16 residues. In DNA, the CDR3 is TGTGCCAGCAGTTATTACCCGGACAGGGGGAATTCACCCCTCCACTTT. The encoded protein is CASSYYPDRGNSPLHF.

V gene TRBV6-1 combines with J gene TRBJ2-4; D is possibly TRBD2 (5 bases). CDR3 length equals 13 residues. V was shortened by 4 bases and J by 1 base, with 5 bases between the two germline ends. Germline V gene data show CDR1 as MNHNS and CDR2 as SASEGT. The CDR3 spells CASSGEAKNIQYF. The CDR3 coding sequence is TGTGCCAGCAGTGGGGAGGCCAAAAACATTCAGTACTTC.

The chain has TRBV25-1 and TRBJ1-2, with D uncertain. The CDR3 is 14 amino acids. Between the trimmed V and J ends, which lost 0 bases and 6 bases, there was a span of 11 bases. The germline gives CDR1 MGHDK, CDR2 SYGVNS. The CDR3 coding sequence is TGTGCCAGCAGTGAATATCGGGCTACAGATGGCTACACCTTC. It is translated as CASSEYRATDGYTF.